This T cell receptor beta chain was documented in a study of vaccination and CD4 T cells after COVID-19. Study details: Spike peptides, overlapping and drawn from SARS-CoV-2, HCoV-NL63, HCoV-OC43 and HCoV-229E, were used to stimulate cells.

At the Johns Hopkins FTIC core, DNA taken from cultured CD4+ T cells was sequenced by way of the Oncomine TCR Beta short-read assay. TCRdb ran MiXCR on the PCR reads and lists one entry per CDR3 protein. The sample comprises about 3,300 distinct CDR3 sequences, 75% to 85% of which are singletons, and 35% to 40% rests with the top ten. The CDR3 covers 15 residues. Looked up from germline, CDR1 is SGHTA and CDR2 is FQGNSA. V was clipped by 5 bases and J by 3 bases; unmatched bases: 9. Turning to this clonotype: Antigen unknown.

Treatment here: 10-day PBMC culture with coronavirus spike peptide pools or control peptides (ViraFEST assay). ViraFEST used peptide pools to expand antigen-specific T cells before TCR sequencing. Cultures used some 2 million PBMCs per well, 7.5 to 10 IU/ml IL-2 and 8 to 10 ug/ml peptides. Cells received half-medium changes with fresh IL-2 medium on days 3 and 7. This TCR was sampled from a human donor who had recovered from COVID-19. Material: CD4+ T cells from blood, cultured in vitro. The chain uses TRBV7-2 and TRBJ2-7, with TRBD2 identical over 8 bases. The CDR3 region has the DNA TGTGCCAGCAGCCGGGCGGGGGGCGTAATCTACGAGCAGTACTTC. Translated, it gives CASSRAGGVIYEQYF. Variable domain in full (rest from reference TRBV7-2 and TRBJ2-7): GAGVSQSPSNKVTEKGKDVELRCDPISGHTALYWYRQSLGQGLEFLIYFQGNSAPDKSGLPSDRFSAERTGGSVSTLTIQRTQQEDSAVYLCASSRAGGVIYEQYFGPGTRLTVT.